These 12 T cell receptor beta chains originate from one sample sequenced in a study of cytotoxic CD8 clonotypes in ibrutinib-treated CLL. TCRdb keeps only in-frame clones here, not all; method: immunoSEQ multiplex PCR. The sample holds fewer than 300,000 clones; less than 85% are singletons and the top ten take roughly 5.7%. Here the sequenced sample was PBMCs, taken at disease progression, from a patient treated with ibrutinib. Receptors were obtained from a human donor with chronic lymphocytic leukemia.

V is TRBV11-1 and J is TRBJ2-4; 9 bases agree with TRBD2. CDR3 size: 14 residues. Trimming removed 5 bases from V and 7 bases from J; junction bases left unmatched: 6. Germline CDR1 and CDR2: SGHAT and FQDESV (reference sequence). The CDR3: CASSGTGLANIQYF. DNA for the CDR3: TGTGCCAGCAGCGGGACGGGACTAGCCAACATTCAGTACTTC. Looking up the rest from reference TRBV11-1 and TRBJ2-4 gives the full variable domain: EAEVAQSPRYKITEKSQAVAFWCDPISGHATLYWYRQILGQGPELLVQFQDESVVDDSQLPKDRFSAERLKGVDSTLKIQPAELGDSAMYLCASSGTGLANIQYFGAGTRLSVL.

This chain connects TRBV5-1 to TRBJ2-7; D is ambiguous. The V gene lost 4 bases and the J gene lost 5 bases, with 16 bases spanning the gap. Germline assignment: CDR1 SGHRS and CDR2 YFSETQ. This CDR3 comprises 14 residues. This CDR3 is CASSPGEVHHEQYF. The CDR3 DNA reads TGCGCCAGCAGCCCAGGAGAAGTACACCACGAGCAGTACTTC.

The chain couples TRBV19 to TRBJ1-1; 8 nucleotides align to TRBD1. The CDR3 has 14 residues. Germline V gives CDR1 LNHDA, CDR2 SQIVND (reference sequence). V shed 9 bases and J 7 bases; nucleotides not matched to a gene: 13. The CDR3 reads CASLIGQGSLEAFF. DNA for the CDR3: TGTGCCAGCCTCATTGGACAGGGATCCCTTGAAGCTTTCTTT.

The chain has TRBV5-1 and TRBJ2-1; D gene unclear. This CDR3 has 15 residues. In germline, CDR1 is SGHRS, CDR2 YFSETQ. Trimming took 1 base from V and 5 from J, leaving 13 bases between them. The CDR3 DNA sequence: TGCGCCAGCAGCTTGATAGTTGGCAGAAACAATGAGCAGTTCTTC. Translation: CASSLIVGRNNEQFF. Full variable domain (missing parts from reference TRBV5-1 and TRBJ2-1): KAGVTQTPRYLIKTRGQQVTLSCSPISGHRSVSWYQQTPGQGLQFLFEYFSETQRNKGNFPGRFSGRQFSNSRSEMNVSTLELGDSALYLCASSLIVGRNNEQFFGPGTRLTVL.

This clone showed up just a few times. In DNA, the CDR3 is TGTGCCAGCAGCAAAGAAAGGGTAGGCCTCAGGGGTCAGCCCCAGCATTTT. Translating gives CASSKERVGLRGQPQHF. The V and J genes are TRBV21-1 and TRBJ1-5; TRBD1, as called in the table, went unchecked against the DNA. TRBV21-1 is classified as a pseudogene. The CDR3 spans 17 residues.

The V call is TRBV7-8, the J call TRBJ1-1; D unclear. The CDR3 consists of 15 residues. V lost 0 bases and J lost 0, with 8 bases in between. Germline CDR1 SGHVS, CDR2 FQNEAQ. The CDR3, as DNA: TGTGCCAGCAGCTTAGCGCAGGTCATGAACACTGAAGCTTTCTTT. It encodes CASSLAQVMNTEAFF.

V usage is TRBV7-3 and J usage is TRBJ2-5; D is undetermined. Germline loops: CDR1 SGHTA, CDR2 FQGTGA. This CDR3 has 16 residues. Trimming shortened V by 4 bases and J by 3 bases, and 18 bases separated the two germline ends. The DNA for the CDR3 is TGTGCCAGCAGCTCCAGGCTCTCCCCGCCGGAAGAGACCCAGTACTTC. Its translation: CASSSRLSPPEETQYF.

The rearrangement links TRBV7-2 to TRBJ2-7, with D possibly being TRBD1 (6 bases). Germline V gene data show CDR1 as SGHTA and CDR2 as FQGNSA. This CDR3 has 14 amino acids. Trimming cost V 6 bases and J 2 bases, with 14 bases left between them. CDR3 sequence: CASSRPDRTYEQYF. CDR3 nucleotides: TGTGCCAGCAGTCGACCAGACAGGACCTACGAGCAGTACTTC.

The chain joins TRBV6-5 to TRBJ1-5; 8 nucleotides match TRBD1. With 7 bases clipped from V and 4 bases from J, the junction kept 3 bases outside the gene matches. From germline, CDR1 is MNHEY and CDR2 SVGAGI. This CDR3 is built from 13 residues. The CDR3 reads CASIGQGNQPQHF. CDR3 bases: TGTGCCAGCATCGGACAGGGAAATCAGCCCCAGCATTTT.

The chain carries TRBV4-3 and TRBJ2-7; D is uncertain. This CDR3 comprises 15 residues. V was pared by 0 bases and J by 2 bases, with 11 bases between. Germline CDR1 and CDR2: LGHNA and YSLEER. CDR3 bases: TGCGCCAGCAGCCAAGATCATCCAACCCCCTACGAGCAGTACTTC. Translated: CASSQDHPTPYEQYF.

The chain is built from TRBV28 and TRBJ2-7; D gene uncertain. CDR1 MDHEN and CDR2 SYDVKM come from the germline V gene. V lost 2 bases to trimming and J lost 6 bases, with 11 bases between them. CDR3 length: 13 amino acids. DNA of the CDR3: TGTGCCAGCAGTTTAGGTGTGCGGCGCGAGCAGTACTTC. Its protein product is CASSLGVRREQYF.

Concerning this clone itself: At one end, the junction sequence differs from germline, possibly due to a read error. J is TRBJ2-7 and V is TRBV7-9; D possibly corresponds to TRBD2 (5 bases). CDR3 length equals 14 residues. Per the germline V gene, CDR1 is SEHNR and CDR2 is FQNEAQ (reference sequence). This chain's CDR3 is CASSLAGNSYEQYF. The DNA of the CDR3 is TGTGCCAGCAGTTTAGCCGGGAACTCCTACGAGCAGTACTTC.